This is a list of T cell receptor beta chains from one sample in a study of blood T cell repertoires in COVID-19. Generated by immunoSEQ multiplex PCR, the TCRdb table keeps only in-frame clones and is missing some. The table has approximately 300,000 clones, around 90% seen once; the top ten hold around 4.8%. The material sequenced was PBMCs or T cells enriched from blood (not recorded which). These receptors all come from a man in his sixties who had recovered from COVID-19. CDR3s include the opening cysteine and the closing phenylalanine or tryptophan. D genes are given only for firm matches. Part of the rows lack a size; the others show once, few, many or a class for expanded clones.

d_call	j_call	v_call	clone_size	cdr3_aa	cdr3_nt
NA	TRBJ1-5	TRBV24-1	NA	CATSGLGGVSNQPQHF	TGTGCCACCAGTGGTTTGGGGGGCGTCAGCAATCAGCCCCAGCATTTT
TRBD2	TRBJ2-7	TRBV30	NA	CAWRPPGLAGVWGGWEQYF	TGTGCCTGGAGGCCCCCGGGACTAGCGGGAGTATGGGGAGGTTGGGAGCAGTACTTC
NA	TRBJ2-1	TRBV7-3	NA	CASSEGRNNEQFF	TGTGCCAGCAGCGAGGGTAGAAACAATGAGCAGTTCTTC
TRBD1	TRBJ2-7	TRBV19	NA	CASTGQGVDEQYF	TGTGCCAGTACCGGACAGGGTGTAGACGAGCAGTACTTC
NA	TRBJ2-1	TRBV19	NA	CASSTPGLSSYNEQFF	TGTGCCAGTAGTACTCCAGGGCTAAGCTCCTACAATGAGCAGTTCTTC
NA	TRBJ2-3	TRBV18	NA	CASSPRQVPTDTQYF	TGTGCCAGCTCACCAAGACAGGTCCCCACAGATACGCAGTATTTT
NA	TRBJ2-2	TRBV11-1	NA	CASSLGTTNTGELFF	TGTGCCAGCAGCTTAGGGACAACGAACACCGGGGAGCTGTTTTTT
TRBD1	TRBJ1-2	TRBV5-1	NA	CASSPTTGAGGYTF	TGCGCCAGCAGCCCCACGACAGGGGCGGGCGGCTACACCTTC
NA	TRBJ1-5	TRBV9	NA	CASSIQGYSNQPQHF	TGTGCCAGCAGCATACAGGGATATAGCAATCAGCCCCAGCATTTT
NA	TRBJ2-3	TRBV30	NA	CAWSIGGGSTDTQYF	TGTGCCTGGAGTATCGGCGGGGGCAGCACAGATACGCAGTATTTT
TRBD1	TRBJ2-5	TRBV24-1	once	CATGTGVSLGETQYF	TGTGCCACCGGCACAGGGGTTAGTCTTGGAGAGACCCAGTACTTC
TRBD2	TRBJ2-7	TRBV9	once	CASSVAPVAGVAYEQYF	TGTGCCAGCAGCGTAGCGCCAGTAGCGGGAGTCGCCTACGAGCAGTACTTC
NA	TRBJ1-4	TRBV29-1	NA	CSVETAINPPGVRNEKLFF	TGCAGCGTTGAAACAGCCATCAACCCGCCCGGGGTGAGGAATGAAAAACTGTTTTTT
NA	TRBJ2-5	TRBV2	NA	CASSVDTYQETQYF	TGTGCCAGCAGTGTTGACACGTACCAAGAGACCCAGTACTTC
NA	TRBJ2-1	TRBV7-2	NA	CASSSRQLQGGNEQFF	TGTGCCAGCAGCTCCCGACAACTTCAGGGAGGCAATGAGCAGTTCTTC
TRBD1	TRBJ1-1	TRBV5-5	NA	CASSYGGQGHTEAFF	TGTGCCAGCAGCTACGGAGGACAGGGTCACACTGAAGCTTTCTTT
TRBD1	TRBJ2-3	TRBV5-4	NA	CASSPGTGDTNTQYF	TGTGCCAGCAGCCCCGGGACAGGGGATACGAATACGCAGTATTTT
TRBD2	TRBJ2-3	TRBV7-2	NA	CASGGLAGPTDTQYF	TGTGCCAGCGGGGGACTAGCGGGACCCACAGATACGCAGTATTTT
TRBD1	TRBJ2-5	TRBV7-8	NA	CASSPLMGQGGQETQYF	TGTGCCAGCAGCCCCCTAATGGGACAGGGGGGACAAGAGACCCAGTACTTC
NA	TRBJ2-5	TRBV2	NA	CASSTDSPQYF	TGTGCCAGCAGTACAGATTCTCCCCAGTACTTC
TRBD2	TRBJ2-7	TRBV2	NA	CASSDQGVAGGYEQYF	TGTGCCAGCAGCGACCAGGGAGTAGCGGGAGGGTACGAGCAGTACTTC
TRBD2	TRBJ2-1	TRBV9	NA	CASSVVGRAGGNEQFF	TGTGCCAGCAGCGTAGTCGGGAGGGCCGGTGGGAATGAGCAGTTCTTC
TRBD1	TRBJ2-7	TRBV3-1/TRBV3-2	NA	CASSRIDRGYSYEQYF	TGTGCCAGCAGCCGCATTGACAGGGGATACTCCTACGAGCAGTACTTC
TRBD2	TRBJ2-3	TRBV12-5	NA	CASGSAKVAGVTDTQYF	TGTGCTAGTGGTTCCGCAAAGGTAGCGGGAGTAACAGATACGCAGTATTTT
NA	TRBJ1-5	TRBV19	NA	CASSLTVQLASYQPQHF	TGTGCCAGTAGTTTGACAGTCCAACTCGCCTCGTATCAGCCCCAGCATTTT
NA	TRBJ2-7	TRBV10-2	NA	CASSVREYEQYF	TGCGCCAGCAGTGTGCGGGAATACGAGCAGTACTTC
NA	TRBJ1-4	TRBV7-9	NA	CASSLGHPNEKLFF	TGTGCCAGCAGCCTGGGACATCCTAATGAAAAACTGTTTTTT
TRBD1	TRBJ1-1	TRBV5-1	NA	CASSLSGQGVTEAFF	TGCGCCAGCAGCTTGTCGGGACAGGGTGTAACTGAAGCTTTCTTT
TRBD2	TRBJ2-1	TRBV5-1	NA	CASSQFRTSGHEGEQFF	TGCGCCAGCAGCCAATTCAGGACTAGCGGGCATGAGGGTGAGCAGTTCTTC